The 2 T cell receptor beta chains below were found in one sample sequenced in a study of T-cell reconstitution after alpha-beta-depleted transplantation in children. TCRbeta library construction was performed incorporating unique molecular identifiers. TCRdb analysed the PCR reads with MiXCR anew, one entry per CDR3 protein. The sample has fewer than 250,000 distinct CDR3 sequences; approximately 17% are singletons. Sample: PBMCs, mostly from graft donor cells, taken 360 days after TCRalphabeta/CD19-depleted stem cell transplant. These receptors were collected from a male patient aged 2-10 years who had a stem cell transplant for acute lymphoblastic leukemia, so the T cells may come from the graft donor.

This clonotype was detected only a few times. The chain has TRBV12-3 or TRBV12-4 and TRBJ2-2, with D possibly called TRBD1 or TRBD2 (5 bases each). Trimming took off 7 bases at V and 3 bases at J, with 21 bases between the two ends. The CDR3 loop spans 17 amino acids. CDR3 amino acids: CASNPGPRGLDTGELFF. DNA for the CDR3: TGTGCCAGCAACCCGGGGCCCCGCGGCCTCGACACCGGGGAGCTGTTTTTT.

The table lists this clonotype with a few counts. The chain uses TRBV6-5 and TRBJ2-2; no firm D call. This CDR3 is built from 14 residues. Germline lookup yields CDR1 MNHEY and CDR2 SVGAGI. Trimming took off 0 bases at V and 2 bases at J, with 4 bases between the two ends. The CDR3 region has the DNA TGTGCCAGCAGTTACTCTCCCAACACCGGGGAGCTGTTTTTT. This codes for CASSYSPNTGELFF.